This T cell receptor (beta chain) was observed in a study of cytomegalovirus exposure and HLA in healthy donors. This CDR3 is built from 20 residues. V gave up 0 bases and J gave up 8 bases; unmatched junction bases: 20. Germline V CDR1 and CDR2: MNHNS, SASEGT. The method was immunoSEQ multiplex PCR; TCRdb's version includes in-frame clones alone and lacks a portion of them. The sample consists of approximately 160,000 clones, about 90% of them appearing once. This clone was counted a few times. Sequenced material: PBMCs. The receptor was isolated from a woman between 18 and 29 years old in good health and CMV-seropositive. The rearrangement links TRBV6-1 to TRBJ2-7; 12 nucleotides align to TRBD2. The CDR3 reads CASSEATAGRGLAGRMQQYF. The CDR3 region has the DNA TGTGCCAGCAGTGAAGCGACGGCAGGGCGGGGACTAGCGGGTCGAATGCAGCAGTACTTC.